The 20 T cell receptor beta chains presented below share a single source sample, sequenced in a study of tumor-infiltrating lymphocytes in primary liver carcinoma. The blood RNA (from unsorted whole blood) was obtained, and germline DNA was also extracted. Total RNA amounting to roughly 0.5 ug was the source from which TCR beta cDNA was made with a constant-region primer. Investigators got TCR beta libraries out of three nested multiplex PCR rounds, done with slightly modified ARM-PCR. In the first two PCR rounds, TRBV1-TRBV30 forward primers were paired with a C-beta reverse primer, and each round lasted approximately 9 cycles. TCRdb reprocessed the multiplex PCR reads with MiXCR, giving one entry per CDR3 protein. Of about 350,000 distinct CDR3 sequences listed, less than 75% were seen once; the top ten hold approximately 5.9%. The sequenced sample was peripheral blood. Source of these receptors: a man aged 35-49 years with primary liver carcinoma and hepatitis B virus infection.

This clonotype was found once. Just one base apart from a much larger clone, this may be a read error. The chain couples TRBV4-3 to TRBJ1-2; D gene uncertain. Germline CDR1 is LGHNA and CDR2 is YSLEER. The CDR3 is 12 amino acids. This CDR3 reads CVSSQGGYGYTF. The DNA for the CDR3 is TGCGTCAGCAGCCAAGGAGGCTATGGCTACACCTTC.

This clonotype was seen only a few times. The rearrangement uses TRBV10-1 and TRBJ2-5; D call uncertain. The V end lost 3 bases, the J end lost 4 bases, and 12 bases lay between the germline ends. Germline CDR1 reads WNHNN; CDR2 reads SYGVQD (reference sequence). The CDR3 loop spans 14 amino acids. CDR3 coding DNA: TGCGCCAGCAGTGATGCGGTTATGGGAGAGACCCAGTACTTC. This translates into CASSDAVMGETQYF.

The chain links TRBV10-2 to TRBJ1-5; tentatively, D is TRBD1 (6 bases). Trimming took off 7 bases at V and 6 bases at J, with 13 bases between the two ends. The CDR3 has 13 residues. Germline V gives CDR1 WSHSY, CDR2 SAAADI. CDR3 protein: CASKGVTGQPQHF. The CDR3 DNA reads TGCGCCAGCAAGGGGGTAACCGGTCAGCCCCAGCATTTT.

Notes on this clonotype: With a much larger clone just one base away, this may be a read error. The CDR3 DNA reads TGTGCCAGCAGTTTAGCAGCCCTGGAGGATACGCAGTATTTT. It encodes CASSLAALEDTQYF. The chain is built from TRBV12-3 or TRBV12-4 and TRBJ2-3; D gene unclear. The ends were cut back, 0 bases at V and 6 bases at J, with 10 bases in the middle. The CDR3 is 14 amino acids.

As for this clonotype: It may be a read error: a sequence one base away is much more abundant. This chain connects TRBV10-3 to TRBJ2-7, with 10 bases lining up with TRBD2. CDR1 is ENHRY, CDR2 SYGVKD, per germline. The CDR3 length is 13 residues. CDR3 residues: CAAGGVSDGEQYF. The CDR3 DNA is TGTGCAGCGGGAGGGGTATCGGACGGCGAGCAGTACTTC.

With respect to this clonotype: A much larger clone lies a single base off, so this may be a read error. This chain uses TRBV10-3 with TRBJ1-1; D call uncertain. The CDR3 spans 14 residues. Germline assignment: CDR1 ENHRY and CDR2 SYGVKD. Trimming took 6 bases from V and 3 from J, leaving 14 bases between them. The chain's CDR3 is CAISAFEGDTEAFF. Written as DNA, the CDR3 is TGTGCCATCAGCGCATTCGAGGGAGACACTGAAGCTTTCTTT.

This clonotype was counted at least ten times. The rearrangement joins TRBV10-3 to TRBJ2-1, with D perhaps matching TRBD2 (6 bases). Germline V CDR1 and CDR2: ENHRY, SYGVKD. This CDR3 comprises 16 residues. V dropped 3 bases and J dropped 5 bases, with 17 bases sitting between them. The CDR3 loop is CAISDKRSGVDNEQFF. DNA of the CDR3: TGTGCCATCAGTGATAAGAGGTCGGGAGTCGACAATGAGCAGTTCTTC.

V is TRBV6-2 or TRBV6-3 and J is TRBJ2-1; no firm D call. The CDR3 runs to 12 residues. Trimming shortened V by 3 bases and J by 4 bases, and 4 bases separated the two germline ends. Germline CDR1 is MNHEY and CDR2 is SVGEGT. For the CDR3, the DNA is TGTGCCAGCAGTTATGGGTACAATGAGCAGTTCTTC. Translated: CASSYGYNEQFF.

This clonotype was recorded at least ten times. The V gene is TRBV29-1, the J gene TRBJ2-2; TRBD2 is a possible D gene (5 bases). The CDR3 covers 14 residues. Trimming shortened V by 3 bases and J by 0 bases, and 8 bases separated the two germline ends. Germline lookup yields CDR1 SQVTM and CDR2 ANQGSEA. CDR3 bases: TGCAGCGTTGAGAACGGGGCGAACACCGGGGAGCTGTTTTTT. Protein product: CSVENGANTGELFF.

Only one count was recorded for this clonotype. Given a much more abundant clone one base away, this may be a read error. The rearrangement links TRBV6-1 to TRBJ2-4, with D tentatively TRBD1 (6 bases). This CDR3 region has 18 residues. Germline V gives CDR1 MNHNS, CDR2 SASEGT. The CDR3 DNA reads TGTGCCAGGAGTGAAGCGCAAGACGTCGGGACACCGAAAAACATTCAGTACTTC. This gives the protein CARSEAQDVGTPKNIQYF.

This clonotype was detected a few times. A much larger clone differs from this one at a single base, so this may be a read error. The V gene is TRBV29-1, the J gene TRBJ2-3; TRBD2 aligns across 11 bases. Germline V lookup: CDR1 SQVTM, CDR2 ANQGSEA. There are 15 residues in the CDR3. CDR3 region: CSVERLAGGTDTKYF. CDR3 nucleotides: TGCAGCGTTGAAAGGCTAGCGGGAGGAACAGATACGAAGTATTTT.

The rearrangement links TRBV11-2 to TRBJ2-1; the D is unclear. The CDR3 length is 13 residues. V was trimmed by 5 bases and J by 7 bases, leaving 12 bases between them. Germline loops: CDR1 SGHAT, CDR2 FQNNGV. The CDR3 DNA is TGTGCCAGCAGCCCTCCTGGGCGAAATGAGCAGTTCTTC. This translates into CASSPPGRNEQFF.

With respect to this clonotype: A much more abundant neighbour one base away suggests this may be a read error. This chain joins TRBV7-9 and TRBJ1-6; tentatively, D is TRBD1 (5 bases). CDR3 length: 13 residues. The germline V gene encodes CDR1 SEHNR and CDR2 FQNEAQ (reference sequence). V lost 4 bases and J lost 13, with 14 bases in between. CDR3 region: CASSWGRVSPLHF. CDR3 coding DNA: TGTGCCAGCAGCTGGGGCAGGGTATCGCCCCTCCACTTT.

The rearrangement uses TRBV6-1 and TRBJ2-1; 7 bases match TRBD2. Germline V gives CDR1 MNHNS, CDR2 SASEGT. J gave up 8 bases and V 7 bases, and 14 bases lay outside the gene matches. The length of the CDR3 is 15 residues. The CDR3 loop is CASNALARGPYEQFF. In DNA, the CDR3 is TGTGCCAGCAATGCACTAGCGAGAGGGCCATATGAGCAGTTCTTC.

This sequence joins TRBV11-2 and TRBJ2-5, with 8 bases that match TRBD2. This CDR3 is 13 amino acids long. Germline V CDR1 and CDR2: SGHAT, FQNNGV. Germline trimming cut 11 bases from V and 5 bases from J; bases unmatched to any gene: 10. CDR3 in DNA: TGTGCCTGCAACTCGGGACTAGAGGAGACCCAGTACTTC. Its protein is CACNSGLEETQYF.

This clonotype is a singleton in its sample. The chain employs TRBV11-2 and TRBJ2-5; D remains unclear. V dropped 5 bases and J dropped 7 bases, with 17 bases sitting between them. CDR1 is SGHAT, CDR2 FQNNGV, per germline. CDR3 length equals 14 residues. The CDR3 nucleotides read TGTGCCAGCAGCAGTCTAGTTGTTCTCGGGACCCAGTACTTC. Translating gives CASSSLVVLGTQYF. The full variable domain, completed using reference TRBV11-2 and TRBJ2-5, is EAGVAQSPRYKIIEKRQSVAFWCNPISGHATLYWYQQILGQGPKLLIQFQNNGVVDDSQLPKDRFSAERLKGVDSTLKIQPAKLEDSAVYLCASSSLVVLGTQYFGPGTRLLVL.

Notes on this clonotype: The conserved phenylalanine or tryptophan normally closing the CDR3 is absent here, so this likely arose from a read error. The chain carries TRBV11-2 and TRBJ2-7, with D unresolved. The V gene's germline CDR1 is SGHAT and CDR2 FQNNGV. The CDR3 totals 13 residues. V was clipped by 7 bases and J by 5 bases, with 15 bases between them. Written as DNA, the CDR3 is TGTGCCAGCACACCCACGGCAGTTCACGAGCAGTACTAC. Translating it yields CASTPTAVHEQYY.

About this clonotype itself: This clone may be a read error of a much larger clone one base away. The V gene is TRBV6-1, the J gene TRBJ2-5; no definite D call. The CDR3 covers 14 residues. Germline lookup yields CDR1 MNHNS and CDR2 SASEGT. Trimming shortened V by 0 bases and J by 6 bases, and 11 bases separated the two germline ends. This CDR3 is CASSEAPAYKTQYF. The CDR3 nucleotides read TGTGCCAGCAGTGAAGCCCCCGCATACAAGACCCAGTACTTC.

This clonotype was detected only a few times. This could be a read error, since a much larger clone is one nucleotide away. The chain links TRBV6-5 to TRBJ2-7; D is unclear. CDR1 is MNHEY and CDR2 is SVGAGI in the germline V gene. The CDR3 runs 13 residues. Written as DNA, the CDR3 is TGTACCAGCAGCCCCTCGCGGCCCTACGAGCAGTACTTC. Its translation: CTSSPSRPYEQYF.

This clonotype has a count of ten or more. This chain joins TRBV4-1 and TRBJ2-1; 11 positions match TRBD2. The V and J ends lost 0 bases and 3 bases, in that order; junction bases with no gene match: 7. This CDR3 is 18 amino acids long. Germline values: CDR1 MGHRA, CDR2 YSYEKL. The CDR3: CASSQESGTSGFYNEQFF. DNA of the CDR3: TGCGCCAGCAGCCAAGAATCTGGGACTAGCGGCTTCTACAATGAGCAGTTCTTC.